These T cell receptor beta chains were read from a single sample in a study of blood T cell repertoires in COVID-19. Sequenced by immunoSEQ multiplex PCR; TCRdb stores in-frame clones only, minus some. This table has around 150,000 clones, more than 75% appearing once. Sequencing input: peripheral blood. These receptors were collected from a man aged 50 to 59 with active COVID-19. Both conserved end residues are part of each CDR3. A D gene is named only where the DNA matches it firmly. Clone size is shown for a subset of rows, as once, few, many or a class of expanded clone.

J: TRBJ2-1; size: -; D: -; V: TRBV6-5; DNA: TGTGCCAGCACCCGCAGGGTGGATGAGCAGTTCTTC; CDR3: CASTRRVDEQFF
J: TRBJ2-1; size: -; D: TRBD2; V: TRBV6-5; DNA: TGTGCCAGCAGTTACGCGGGGGGTAACTACAATGAGCAGTTCTTC; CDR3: CASSYAGGNYNEQFF
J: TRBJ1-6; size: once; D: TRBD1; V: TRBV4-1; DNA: TGCGCCAGCACTGACCCGGGACAGGGGAATTCACCCCTCCACTTT; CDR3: CASTDPGQGNSPLHF
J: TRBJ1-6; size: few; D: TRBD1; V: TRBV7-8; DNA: TGTGCCAGCAGCTTAGAGGGGGCTGGGGTGAATTCACCCCTCCACTTT; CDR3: CASSLEGAGVNSPLHF
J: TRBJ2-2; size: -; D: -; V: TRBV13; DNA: TGTGCCAGCAGCTTCCCGCGCACCGGGGAGCTGTTTTTT; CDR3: CASSFPRTGELFF
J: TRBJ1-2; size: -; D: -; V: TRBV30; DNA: TGTGCCTGGAGTGAGAGGTTCCACTATGGCTACACCTTC; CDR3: CAWSERFHYGYTF
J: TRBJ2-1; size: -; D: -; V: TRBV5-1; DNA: TGCGCCAGCGGAAAGGGGGGGGCAAATGAGCAGTTCTTC; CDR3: CASGKGGANEQFF
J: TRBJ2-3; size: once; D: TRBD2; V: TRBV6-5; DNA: TGTGCCAGCAGTTTGGCTAGCGGGGGATTAACAGATACGCAGTATTTT; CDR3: CASSLASGGLTDTQYF
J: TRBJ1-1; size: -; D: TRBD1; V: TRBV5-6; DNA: TGTGCCAGCAGCCGGACAGGGGGCGGCACTGAAGCTTTCTTT; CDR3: CASSRTGGGTEAFF
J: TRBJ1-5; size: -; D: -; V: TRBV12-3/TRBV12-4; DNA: TGTGCCAGCAGTTTGCAGGGACAGCCCCAGCATTTT; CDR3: CASSLQGQPQHF
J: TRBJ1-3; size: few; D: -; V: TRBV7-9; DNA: TGTGCCAGCAGCCTAAGGGCCAGGGGAATTGGAAACACCATATATTTT; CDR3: CASSLRARGIGNTIYF
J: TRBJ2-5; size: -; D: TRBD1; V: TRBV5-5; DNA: TGTGCCAGCAGCGATTCACCGGGACAGCAAGAGACCCAGTACTTC; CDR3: CASSDSPGQQETQYF
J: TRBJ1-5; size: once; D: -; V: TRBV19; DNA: TGTGCCAGTAGTATGCAGGGCCTTGTACGCAATCAGCCCCAGCATTTT; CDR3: CASSMQGLVRNQPQHF
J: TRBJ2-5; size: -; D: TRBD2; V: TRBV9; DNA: TGTGCCAGCAGCGCCGGGACTAGCGGGGGCCTTAAAGAGACCCAGTACTTC; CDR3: CASSAGTSGGLKETQYF
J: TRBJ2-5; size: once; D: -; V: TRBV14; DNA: TGTGCCAGCAGCCAAGATGGGCGGGGGCGAGAGACCCAGTACTTC; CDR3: CASSQDGRGRETQYF
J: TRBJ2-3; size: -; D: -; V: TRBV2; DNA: TGTGCCAGCAGGCGGGATACGCAGTATTTT; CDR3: CASRRDTQYF
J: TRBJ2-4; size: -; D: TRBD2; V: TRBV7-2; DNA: TGTGCCAGCAGCTCCGCCGGGGGGAACATTCAGTACTTC; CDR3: CASSSAGGNIQYF
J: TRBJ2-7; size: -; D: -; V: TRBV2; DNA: TGTGCCAGCAGCCGCGGGCCCCAGCGAGAGCAGTACTTC; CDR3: CASSRGPQREQYF
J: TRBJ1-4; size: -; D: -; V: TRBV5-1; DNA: TGCGCCAGCAGCTTGGTCCCGGAGAATGAAAAACTGTTTTTT; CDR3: CASSLVPENEKLFF
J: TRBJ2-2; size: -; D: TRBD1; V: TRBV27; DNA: TGTGCCAGCAGGCCAACAGGGGTATCCGGGGAGCTGTTTTTT; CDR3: CASRPTGVSGELFF
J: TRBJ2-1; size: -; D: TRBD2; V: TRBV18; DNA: TGTGCCAGCTCACCACCCCCGGGGGGGCCGAATGAGCAGTTCTTC; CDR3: CASSPPPGGPNEQFF
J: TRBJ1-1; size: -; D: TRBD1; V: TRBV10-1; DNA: TGCGCCAGCAGTGAAGTCCGGCAGGGGGCGCCGAGGGTCACGGGGAACACTGAAGCTTTCTTT; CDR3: CASSEVRQGAPRVTGNTEAFF
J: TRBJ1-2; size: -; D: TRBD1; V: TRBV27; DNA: TGTGCCAGCAGTTTAGTGGGGGGACAGATCTATGGCTACACCTTC; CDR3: CASSLVGGQIYGYTF
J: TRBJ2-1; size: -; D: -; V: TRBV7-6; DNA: TGTGCCAGCAGCCCAGTAGGGGGGGCCGGTTACAATGAGCAGTTCTTC; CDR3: CASSPVGGAGYNEQFF
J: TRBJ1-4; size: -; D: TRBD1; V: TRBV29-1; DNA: TGCAGCGTCCTCGGACAGGGCGTAGAAAAACTGTTTTTT; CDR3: CSVLGQGVEKLFF
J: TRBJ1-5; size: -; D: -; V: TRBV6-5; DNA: TGTGCCAGCAGTTATTCATTAGGTAGCGGTCAGCCCCAGCATTTT; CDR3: CASSYSLGSGQPQHF
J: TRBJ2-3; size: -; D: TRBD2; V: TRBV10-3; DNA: TGTGCCATCAACCCCCGGGGGGGCACAGATACGCAGTATTTT; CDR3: CAINPRGGTDTQYF
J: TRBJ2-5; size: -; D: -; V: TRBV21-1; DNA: -; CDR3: CASSKVGRGSEPGLGVQETQYF
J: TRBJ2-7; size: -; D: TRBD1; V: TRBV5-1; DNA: TGCGCCAGCAGCTTGCGGACAGGGGGCCGGTACGAGCAGTACTTC; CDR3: CASSLRTGGRYEQYF
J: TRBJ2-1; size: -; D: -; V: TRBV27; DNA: TGTGCCAGCAGTTTCGGACGGGCGGGCAATGAGCAGTTCTTC; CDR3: CASSFGRAGNEQFF
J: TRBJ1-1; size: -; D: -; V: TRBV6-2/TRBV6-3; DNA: TGTGCCAGCAGTTACTCGTTCGCAGAGGATGCTGAAGCTTTCTTT; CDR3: CASSYSFAEDAEAFF
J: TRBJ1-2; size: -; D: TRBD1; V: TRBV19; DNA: TGTGCCAGTAGTAGGGACAGGGCAGGAGGCTACACCTTC; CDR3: CASSRDRAGGYTF
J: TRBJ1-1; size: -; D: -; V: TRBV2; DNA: TGTGCCAGCAGTGAGGAGAAGGTGACTGAAGCTTTCTTT; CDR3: CASSEEKVTEAFF
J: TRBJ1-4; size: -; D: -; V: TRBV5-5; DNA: TGTGCCAGCAGACCGGACGGGGGGGCTATAGGTGAAAAACTGTTTTTT; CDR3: CASRPDGGAIGEKLFF
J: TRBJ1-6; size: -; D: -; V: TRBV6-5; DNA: TGTGCCAGCATCAGGGCCAATAATTCACCCCTCCACTTT; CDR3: CASIRANNSPLHF
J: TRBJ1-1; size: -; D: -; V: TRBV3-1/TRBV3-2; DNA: TGTGCCAGCAGCCAGGAGTACAGGGAGTCGGGTTCGGCTTTCTTT; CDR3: CASSQEYRESGSAFF
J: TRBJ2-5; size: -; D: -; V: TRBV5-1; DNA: TGCGCCAGCAGCCCCACTAGTAACCAAGAGACCCAGTACTTC; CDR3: CASSPTSNQETQYF